This T cell receptor (beta chain) was recorded in a study of cytomegalovirus exposure and HLA in healthy donors. Germline V gene data show CDR1 as SQVTM and CDR2 as ANQGSEA. Trimming at V came to 6 bases and at J to 2 bases, leaving 3 bases not matched to a gene. This CDR3 is built from 12 residues. A remark on this clone: What it binds is not known.

With 60 Vbeta and 13 Jbeta primers, the PCR was carried out. TCRdb's table, derived via immunoSEQ multiplex PCR, lists solely in-frame clones and lacks some. Of 40,000 to 45,000 clones in the sample, 51% were seen once. Study-wide findings and caveats: The classifier reportedly diagnosed cytomegalovirus status with high specificity and sensitivity. TCR sequences were mostly rare, though some public TCRs occurred in many donors. Later analysis suggested links between common viral pathogens and several top significant clusters.

Sequenced: PBMCs. The chain recombines TRBV29-1 with TRBJ2-7; the match to TRBD1 covers 8 bases. This clonotype was sampled from a man aged 55 to 70 in good health and CMV-seronegative. CDR3 sequence reads: CSVGTGPYEQYF. The DNA for the CDR3 is TGCAGCGTAGGGACAGGCCCCTACGAGCAGTACTTC.